Presented here are 28 T cell receptor beta chains from one specimen sequenced in a study of T cell repertoires in cytomegalovirus infection (dated by TCRdb to about 2019). Instrument on record: Illumina HiSeq 1500. TCRdb handled the public reads itself, with Q25 trimming in fastp and clone calling in MiXCR, and kept productive beta chains. All rows with the same CDR3 protein become a single entry with the most common DNA and genes. This sample has 800,000 to 950,000 distinct CDR3 sequences in its table, and 30% to 35% of those were observed once. The leading ten clones occupy roughly 12% of the sample. Reading the label with the study, this specimen's treatment or condition is: in vitro stimulation with specific CMV peptide epitopes to enrich CMV-specific T cells. These receptors have no known antigen. Sequenced here: cultured CD8+ T cells from PBMCs, sampled from culture after CMV antigen stimulation. These receptor sequences come from a human donor in good health (CMV status not recorded). Some clones in this sample may be carry-over from other donors' samples.

This clonotype was counted at least ten times. The V and J genes are TRBV7-8 and TRBJ2-2; no clear D gene. Trimming shortened V by 5 bases and J by 3 bases, and 1 base separated the two germline ends. Looked up from germline, CDR1 is SGHVS and CDR2 is FQNEAQ. The length of the CDR3 is 11 residues. The CDR3 loop is CASSHTGELFF. The DNA for the CDR3 is TGTGCCAGCAGCCACACCGGGGAGCTGTTTTTT.

This clonotype has at least ten counts. The chain is built from TRBV7-2 and TRBJ2-7; tentatively, D is TRBD2 (6 bases). Germline V CDR1 and CDR2: SGHTA, FQGNSA. CDR3 size: 16 residues. V was clipped by 4 bases and J by 0 bases, with 16 bases between them. The CDR3 sequence: CASSSASGLSSYEQYF. CDR3 bases: TGTGCCAGCAGCTCCGCCAGCGGGTTAAGCTCCTACGAGCAGTACTTC.

This clonotype occurred a few times. The gene calls are TRBV10-3 and TRBJ2-1; perhaps D is TRBD1 or TRBD2 (7 bases each). This CDR3 contains 17 residues. Looked up from germline, CDR1 is ENHRY and CDR2 is SYGVKD. V lost 0 bases and J 6 bases, leaving 18 bases between the germline ends. The CDR3 loop is CAISESTGREWGNEQFF. DNA for the CDR3: TGTGCCATCAGTGAGTCGACAGGGAGGGAGTGGGGCAATGAGCAGTTCTTC.

This clonotype was found a few times. This chain joins TRBV27 and TRBJ2-1, with a weak D call TRBD2 (7 bases). This CDR3 comprises 16 residues. Trimming removed 3 bases from V and 4 bases from J, with 16 bases in between. CDR1 is MNHEY and CDR2 is SMNVEV in the germline V gene (reference sequence). The CDR3 here is CASSFRGGTTYNEQFF. The CDR3 nucleotides are TGTGCCAGCAGTTTTAGGGGGGGCACAACTTACAATGAGCAGTTCTTC.

Only a few counts were recorded for this clonotype. The chain combines TRBV5-8 with TRBJ2-5; D possibly uses TRBD1 or TRBD2 (5 bases each). Germline CDR1 SGHTS, CDR2 YDEGEE. V gave up 4 bases and J gave up 0 bases, with 13 bases separating them. CDR3 length: 15 residues. CDR3: CASSRRDLYQETQYF. The CDR3 coding sequence is TGTGCCAGCAGCCGCCGGGACCTCTACCAAGAGACCCAGTACTTC.

The chain is built from TRBV7-8 and TRBJ2-2; the D is unclear. This CDR3 contains 12 residues. Trimming shortened V by 6 bases and J by 4 bases, and 6 bases separated the two germline ends. Germline CDR1 and CDR2: SGHVS and FQNEAQ. The CDR3 spells CASRVPTGELFF. CDR3 nucleotide sequence: TGTGCCAGCAGAGTCCCCACCGGGGAGCTGTTTTTT.

In this sample, this clonotype turned up many times. The chain joins TRBV7-8 to TRBJ2-5, with D maybe TRBD1 (6 bases). The CDR3 runs to 16 residues. V was cut by 0 bases and J by 1 base, with 12 bases left in between. The V gene's germline CDR1 is SGHVS and CDR2 FQNEAQ. CDR3 loop: CASSLASGAPQETQYF. The CDR3, as DNA: TGTGCCAGCAGCTTAGCGTCAGGGGCGCCCCAAGAGACCCAGTACTTC.

Concerning this clonotype itself: Sequence at one end of the junction differs from germline and may be a read error. The rearrangement links TRBV19 to TRBJ1-1; maybe TRBD1 (5 bases). CDR3 length: 11 amino acids. Germline-derived CDR1 and CDR2 are LNHDA and SQIVND (reference sequence). CDR3 DNA sequence: TGTGTCAGTGGCAGGGATCGGTGGGCTTTCTTT. Translating it yields CVSGRDRWAFF.

Only a few counts were recorded for this clonotype. The rearrangement uses TRBV7-9 and TRBJ1-1, with D possibly matching TRBD1 (5 bases). V was pared by 5 bases and J by 4 bases, with 14 bases between. The CDR3 spans 14 residues. The germline CDR1 and CDR2 sequences are SEHNR and FQNEAQ (reference sequence). The CDR3 region is CASSPGSGATEAFF. DNA of the CDR3: TGTGCCAGCAGCCCCGGATCTGGGGCCACTGAAGCTTTCTTT. Full variable domain (remainder filled in from reference TRBV7-9 and TRBJ1-1): DTGVSQNPRHKITKRGQNVTFRCDPISEHNRLYWYRQTLGQGPEFLTYFQNEAQLEKSRLLSDRFSAERPKGSFSTLEIQRTEQGDSAMYLCASSPGSGATEAFFGQGTRLTVV.

This clonotype appeared many times. The V gene is TRBV27, the J gene TRBJ2-1; 11 bases are a match to TRBD1. Germline CDR1 is MNHEY and CDR2 is SMNVEV (reference sequence). Unmatched junction bases numbered 4, after V lost 3 bases and J lost 9 bases. This CDR3 comprises 14 residues. The CDR3 region has the DNA TGTGCCAGCAGTTTCGGACAGGGGGCAGGTGAGCAGTTCTTC. Translation: CASSFGQGAGEQFF.

V usage is TRBV12-3 or TRBV12-4 and J usage is TRBJ2-2; tentatively, D is TRBD1 (6 bases). The ends were cut back, 7 bases at V and 6 bases at J, with 9 bases in the middle. CDR3 size: 12 residues. In DNA form, the CDR3 reads TGTGCCAGCACGGGACATCCCGGGGAGCTGTTTTTT. It translates to CASTGHPGELFF.

This clonotype was detected a few times. This sequence joins TRBV27 and TRBJ2-5; 12 nucleotides agree with TRBD2. CDR1 and CDR2 from the germline V gene are MNHEY and SMNVEV (reference sequence). The V and J ends lost 5 bases and 1 base, in that order; junction bases with no gene match: 5. The CDR3 is 16 residues long. Here the CDR3 reads CASSPLGLAGQETQYF. The DNA for the CDR3 is TGTGCCAGCAGTCCTCTGGGACTAGCGGGCCAAGAGACCCAGTACTTC.

The sample holds many counts of this clonotype. The chain employs TRBV7-8 and TRBJ2-5; weak D call: TRBD1 (6 bases). Trimming removed 5 bases from V and 2 bases from J, with 18 bases in between. Germline V gene lookup returns CDR1 SGHVS and CDR2 FQNEAQ. The length of the CDR3 is 16 residues. CDR3 in DNA: TGTGCCAGCAGCCACCACTTGGACAGAGGGCAAGAGACCCAGTACTTC. It specifies CASSHHLDRGQETQYF.

This clonotype was detected a few times. J is TRBJ2-7 and V is TRBV7-6; unclear D gene. This CDR3 has 13 residues. Trimming removed 1 base from V and 2 bases from J, with 6 bases in between. The V gene's germline CDR1 is SGHVS and CDR2 FNYEAQ. This CDR3 is CASSLGSPYEQYF. In DNA, the CDR3 is TGTGCCAGCAGCTTAGGCAGTCCCTACGAGCAGTACTTC. Using reference TRBV7-6 and TRBJ2-7 for the parts outside the CDR3, the full variable domain is GAGVSQSPRYKVTKRGQDVALRCDPISGHVSLYWYRQALGQGPEFLTYFNYEAQQDKSGLPNDRFSAERPEGSISTLTIQRTEQRDSAMYRCASSLGSPYEQYFGPGTRLTVT.

The chain uses TRBV6-8 and TRBJ2-3; possibly TRBD1 for D (5 bases). The germline V gene encodes CDR1 MNHGY and CDR2 SAAAGT. Trimming removed 5 bases at V and 0 bases at J, with 12 bases between. This CDR3 is 15 amino acids long. The CDR3 protein is CASSQQGASTDTQYF. The CDR3 DNA reads TGTGCCAGCAGTCAGCAAGGGGCGAGCACAGATACGCAGTATTTT.

The V and J genes are TRBV28 and TRBJ1-2; a weak D match, TRBD1 (5 bases). Between the trimmed V and J ends, which lost 2 bases and 3 bases, there was a span of 10 bases. Germline V gives CDR1 MDHEN, CDR2 SYDVKM. This CDR3 is built from 14 residues. CDR3 in DNA: TGTGCCAGCAGTTTAAGCGGGGACCACTATGGCTACACCTTC. This gives the protein CASSLSGDHYGYTF.

This clonotype showed up just a few times. The chain employs TRBV28 and TRBJ1-6, with D uncertain. The CDR3 spans 15 residues. From germline, CDR1 is MDHEN and CDR2 SYDVKM. Trimming stripped 1 base from V and 7 bases from J, with 11 bases between. Written as DNA, the CDR3 is TGTGCCAGCAGTTTATCTGGGCAGAGAAATTCACCCCTCCACTTT. Its translation: CASSLSGQRNSPLHF.

This rearrangement joins TRBV2 to TRBJ1-1, with 11 bases lining up with TRBD1. The CDR3 loop spans 18 amino acids. Germline CDR1 and CDR2: SNHLY and FYNNEI. V shed 10 bases, J shed 0 bases, and the junction held 16 bases outside the gene matches. The DNA of the CDR3 is TGTGCCAACAAAGGTTACGGGACAGGGGGATCCTTGAACACTGAAGCTTTCTTT. Amino acids: CANKGYGTGGSLNTEAFF.

This clonotype occurred a few times. V usage is TRBV19 and J usage is TRBJ2-1, with TRBD2 matching 12 bases. The CDR3 length is 17 residues. The junction had 5 bases not matched to a gene; V was cut back by 4 bases and J by 1 base. Germline loops: CDR1 LNHDA, CDR2 SQIVND (reference sequence). The CDR3 sequence is CASSTTLAGGSYNEQFF. The CDR3 region has the DNA TGTGCCAGTAGTACGACGCTAGCGGGGGGGTCCTACAATGAGCAGTTCTTC.

The chain combines TRBV5-1 with TRBJ2-7; D possibly corresponds to TRBD2 (6 bases). Germline V gene lookup returns CDR1 SGHRS and CDR2 YFSETQ. Trimming left V 0 bases short and J 0 bases short, with 13 bases between. CDR3 length: 16 amino acids. Here the CDR3 reads CASSLEGGASSYEQYF. DNA for the CDR3: TGCGCCAGCAGCTTGGAGGGCGGGGCGAGCTCCTACGAGCAGTACTTC.

V gene TRBV10-1 combines with J gene TRBJ1-6; D is ambiguous. V lost 1 base to trimming and J lost 8 bases, with 9 bases between them. The CDR3 is 14 amino acids. Germline CDR1 and CDR2: WNHNN and SYGVQD (reference sequence). This chain's CDR3 is CASSEYRKDSPLHF. The CDR3, as DNA: TGCGCCAGCAGTGAGTATCGGAAAGATTCACCCCTCCACTTT.

This clonotype showed up just a few times. V usage is TRBV12-3 or TRBV12-4 and J usage is TRBJ1-2; 7 bases are a match to TRBD1. V was clipped by 2 bases and J by 8 bases; unmatched bases: 14. The CDR3 contains 16 residues. CDR3 bases: TGTGCCAGCAGTTTACCCTGGACAGGACCCCCTGGAGGCTACACCTTC. It yields the protein CASSLPWTGPPGGYTF.

V and J are TRBV7-9 and TRBJ2-1; D perhaps matches TRBD2 (5 bases). V was shortened by 0 bases and J by 14 bases, with 14 bases between the two germline ends. CDR1 and CDR2 from the germline V gene are SEHNR and FQNEAQ (reference sequence). The CDR3 covers 13 residues. The CDR3, as DNA: TGTGCCAGCAGCTTAGCGAATCGAGCGGACGAGTTCTTC. It specifies CASSLANRADEFF. The full variable domain, rest sourced from reference TRBV7-9 and TRBJ2-1, is DTGVSQNPRHKITKRGQNVTFRCDPISEHNRLYWYRQTLGQGPEFLTYFQNEAQLEKSRLLSDRFSAERPKGSFSTLEIQRTEQGDSAMYLCASSLANRADEFFGPGTRLTVL.

Points on this clonotype: The junction and the germline gene differ at one end; a read error may be behind it. The chain recombines TRBV7-7 with TRBJ2-2, with 9 bases matching TRBD2. The germline V gene encodes CDR1 SSHAT and CDR2 FNYEAQ (reference sequence). The CDR3 runs to 18 residues. Here the CDR3 DNA reads TGTGCTAGCAGCCCTCTGACTAGCGGCCTGGAGTTTGTAGGGGAGCTGTTTTTT. Its translation: CASSPLTSGLEFVGELFF.

This clonotype was counted a few times. This chain joins TRBV10-3 and TRBJ1-2; D is unresolved. Trimming stripped 2 bases from V and 3 bases from J, with 13 bases between. Per germline, CDR1 ENHRY and CDR2 SYGVKD. The CDR3 totals 15 residues. In nucleotides, the CDR3 is TGTGCCATCAGTGAGGCATATCGGGCAGACTATGGCTACACCTTC. Translated, it gives CAISEAYRADYGYTF.

This clonotype was found many times. This chain uses TRBV12-3 or TRBV12-4 with TRBJ2-3, with D tentatively TRBD1 (6 bases). This CDR3 contains 16 residues. V was cut by 2 bases and J by 6 bases, with 18 bases left in between. DNA of the CDR3: TGTGCCAGCAGTTTAAAGGGCCCGTCCACAGGGGATACGCAGTATTTT. Its translation: CASSLKGPSTGDTQYF.

This clonotype showed up just a few times. The chain uses TRBV6-6 and TRBJ1-4, with 8 positions matching TRBD1. Germline lookup yields CDR1 MNHNY and CDR2 SVGAGI (reference sequence). V gave up 0 bases and J gave up 1 base; unmatched junction bases: 10. There are 19 residues in the CDR3. The CDR3 nucleotides are TGTGCCAGCAGTTACTCGTACGAACCGACAGGGGAAACTAATGAAAAACTGTTTTTT. Translated, it gives CASSYSYEPTGETNEKLFF.

The chain combines TRBV4-1 with TRBJ2-5, with D perhaps matching TRBD1 (6 bases). This CDR3 spans 15 amino acids. Trimming took 4 bases from V and 2 from J, leaving 14 bases between them. CDR1 is MGHRA and CDR2 is YSYEKL in the germline V gene. CDR3 region: CASSRVEGGQETQYF. The CDR3 region has the DNA TGCGCCAGCAGCCGCGTCGAAGGGGGACAAGAGACCCAGTACTTC.